This is a list of T cell receptor beta chains from one sample in a study of human T cells and chemical hapten exposure. In TCRdb, the RACE reads were re-called with MiXCR into one record per CDR3 protein. The sample includes about 140,000 distinct CDR3 sequences, roughly 10% seen only once; the top ten take 1.3% to 1.5%. The sequenced sample was whole blood, obtained in connection with sensitization to the hapten diphenylcyclopropenone (DPC). Receptors originate from a woman between 45 and 60 years old with alopecia areata. Some clones in this sample may be carry-over from other donors' samples. The CDR3 runs from the conserved cysteine through the conserved F or W. A D gene is named only where the DNA matches it firmly. Not all rows give a size; the values are once, few, many and, for expanded clones, a class.

V	D	J	size	DNA	CDR3
TRBV7-2	TRBD1	TRBJ1-5	medium-sized	TGTGCCAGCAGTCCGACAGGGGGCAATCAGCCCCAGCATTTT	CASSPTGGNQPQHF
TRBV27	-	TRBJ2-3	-	TGTGCCAGCAGTTCGAGGCGAACGCAGTATTTT	CASSSRRTQYF
TRBV20-1	-	TRBJ2-7	few	TGCAGTGCTTCCGACAGGAAACTCTACGAGCAGTACTTC	CSASDRKLYEQYF
TRBV20-1	-	TRBJ1-6	few	TGCAGTGCTAGAGGGGAAGGTAGATCACCCCTCCACTTT	CSARGEGRSPLHF
TRBV5-1	-	TRBJ1-4	-	TGCGCCAGCAGCTTGGGTAACCCTAATGAAAAACTGTTTTTT	CASSLGNPNEKLFF
TRBV29-1	-	TRBJ2-1	many	TGCAGCGGCCGGACCGGAATCTATGAGCAGTTCTTC	CSGRTGIYEQFF
TRBV29-1	-	TRBJ2-3	-	TGCAGCGACGCCTTATCGGATACGCAGTATTTT	CSDALSDTQYF
TRBV28	-	TRBJ2-4	many	TGTGCCAGCAGTTTTGAGCGCCCCCCCAAGTACATTCAGTACTTC	CASSFERPPKYIQYF
TRBV19	-	TRBJ1-4	many	TGTGCCAGTAGTAAGGTACAAACTAATGAAAAACTGTTTTTT	CASSKVQTNEKLFF
TRBV29-1	TRBD1	TRBJ1-2	few	TGCAGTCAAGGGACAGGGAATGGCTACACCTTC	CSQGTGNGYTF
TRBV2	-	TRBJ2-2	-	TGTGCCAGCAGGATTTCCGGGACCCTGAACACCGGGGAGCTGTTTTTT	CASRISGTLNTGELFF
TRBV20-1	TRBD2	TRBJ2-1	many	TGCAGTGCTAGAGGCGCTAGCGGCCCTGGCAATGAGCAGTTCTTC	CSARGASGPGNEQFF
TRBV4-2	TRBD1	TRBJ1-6	few	TGTGCCAGCAGCCAAGATCGGCAGGGGGATTCACCCCTCCACTTT	CASSQDRQGDSPLHF
TRBV7-9	TRBD1	TRBJ2-5	-	TGTGCCAGCAGCACCCGGACAGGGGTCTTACAAGAGACCCAGTACTTC	CASSTRTGVLQETQYF
TRBV7-2	-	TRBJ2-2	few	TGTGCCAGCAGCGAAGCGCGGGGGGAGCTGTTTTTT	CASSEARGELFF
TRBV12-3/TRBV12-4	TRBD1	TRBJ2-1	few	TGTGCCAGCAGCTATGGGACAGGGGGATACAATGAGCAGTTCTTC	CASSYGTGGYNEQFF
TRBV18	-	TRBJ2-1	many	TGTGCCAGCTCGCGGGACGCCACATACAATGAGCAGTTCTTC	CASSRDATYNEQFF
TRBV5-1	-	TRBJ2-5	few	TGCGCCAGCAGCTTGCTAGCAGGGGATCAAGAGACCCAGTACTTC	CASSLLAGDQETQYF
TRBV30	-	TRBJ1-1	many	TGTGCCGCCCTGCCAATGGACGCTGAAGCTTTCTTT	CAALPMDAEAFF
TRBV19	-	TRBJ1-5	-	TGTGCCAGTAGTATAGGTCTACGGGGTCAGCCCCAGCATTTT	CASSIGLRGQPQHF
TRBV28	-	TRBJ2-5	-	TGTGCCAGCAGTTCCCGCGGGGCAGGAGTACGTGAGACCCAGTACTTC	CASSSRGAGVRETQYF
TRBV7-2	TRBD2	TRBJ2-2	-	TGTGCCAGCAGCTTAGCGGGGGGGTCTCGGACCACCGGGGAGCTGTTTTTT	CASSLAGGSRTTGELFF
TRBV7-2	-	TRBJ2-2	many	TGTGCCAGCAGCCTAAGCACCGGGGAGCTGTTTTTT	CASSLSTGELFF
TRBV5-1	TRBD1	TRBJ1-5	many	TGCGCCAGCAGCTTGACAGGGGGCAATCAGCCCCAGCATTTT	CASSLTGGNQPQHF
TRBV6-1	-	TRBJ2-3	few	TGTGCCAGCTCCGGCAGGACAAGTAGATCGTTAGATACGCAGTATTTT	CASSGRTSRSLDTQYF
TRBV29-1	-	TRBJ2-7	few	TGCAGCGTTGCCCAGGGGAAATACGAGCAGTACTTC	CSVAQGKYEQYF
TRBV10-3	TRBD1	TRBJ2-7	many	TGTGCCATCAGTGATCCGGGACAGGGGCGCCCCCGGTACGAGCAGTACTTC	CAISDPGQGRPRYEQYF
TRBV19	-	TRBJ2-3	few	TGTGCCAGTAGTATAGACCGGGTAGATACGCAGTATTTT	CASSIDRVDTQYF
TRBV6-5	-	TRBJ2-7	few	TGTGCCAGCAGTTACAGTCGAGGAAACTTC	CASSYSRGNF
TRBV7-2	-	TRBJ2-2	-	TGTGCCAGCAGCTTAGCGACCGGCACCGGCCCCGGGGAGCTGTTTTTT	CASSLATGTGPGELFF
TRBV20-1	-	TRBJ1-4	few	TGCAGTGCTAGTCTCAGTCGGGGAGGAACTAATGAAAAACTGTTTTTT	CSASLSRGGTNEKLFF
TRBV10-2	TRBD2	TRBJ2-1	many	TGCGCCAGCAGTACCGGGACTAGCGGGAGCGATGAGCAGTTCTTC	CASSTGTSGSDEQFF
TRBV7-8	TRBD2	TRBJ2-3	few	TGTGCCAGCAGCTCCGGAACGGGAGGGCCGAGCACAGATACGCAGTATTTT	CASSSGTGGPSTDTQYF
TRBV9	TRBD2	TRBJ2-1	-	TGTGCCAGCAGCGTGCGAGCGGGGTCCTACAATGAGCAGTTCTTC	CASSVRAGSYNEQFF
TRBV20-1	-	TRBJ2-5	-	TGCAGTGCTAGAGATTTTCGGTTGATAGCGCAAGAGACCCAGTACTTC	CSARDFRLIAQETQYF
TRBV20-1	-	TRBJ2-7	-	TGCAGTGCTAGAAAGGAGGCGAGCTCCTACGAGCAGTACTTC	CSARKEASSYEQYF
TRBV20-1	-	TRBJ2-7	-	TGCAGTGCTAGACCCGGACAGAGAACCTACGAGCAGTACTTC	CSARPGQRTYEQYF
TRBV5-6	-	TRBJ1-2	-	TGTGCCAGCAGCTTGGTAGGGGTTAGTACCTTC	CASSLVGVSTF
TRBV6-1	-	TRBJ2-7	many	TGTGCCAGCAGCAAGCCCTTTTCCGGGACTTATACCTACGAGCAGTACTTC	CASSKPFSGTYTYEQYF
TRBV29-1	-	TRBJ2-7	-	TGCAGCGCCCAGACAGGACTCTACGAGCAGTACTTC	CSAQTGLYEQYF
TRBV7-9	-	TRBJ2-7	many	TGTGCCAGCAGCGTCAGTGGAACTATAAACGAGCAGTACTTC	CASSVSGTINEQYF